Presented here are 26 T cell receptor beta chains from one specimen sequenced in a study of blood T cell repertoires in COVID-19. Clones were read by immunoSEQ multiplex PCR, and TCRdb kept only the in-frame ones, dropping some. The data show 100,000 or so clones, 90% to 95% seen once. Sequencing was carried out using peripheral blood. The receptors were sampled from a man aged 60 to 69 with acute or convalescent COVID-19.

The CDR3 protein is CASSVGLAGGVGELFF. The CDR3 DNA reads TGTGCCAGCAGCGTAGGACTAGCGGGAGGAGTCGGGGAGCTGTTTTTT. The rearrangement links TRBV9 to TRBJ2-2; 13 bases are a match to TRBD2. Trimming took 0 bases from V and 7 from J; bases not matched to a gene: 3. There are 16 residues in the CDR3. CDR1 is SGDLS and CDR2 is YYNGEE in the germline V gene.

The chain has TRBV18 and TRBJ1-2, with 10 bases that match TRBD1. This CDR3 spans 16 amino acids. The J segment lost 3 bases and the V segment lost 1 base, leaving 5 bases of the junction unmatched. CDR1 is KGHSH, CDR2 LQKENI, per germline. The CDR3 sequence is CASSPLTGGADYGYTF. The CDR3 DNA reads TGTGCCAGCTCACCACTGACAGGGGGCGCGGACTATGGCTACACCTTC.

The chain links TRBV19 to TRBJ2-5; a weak D match, TRBD2 (5 bases). The CDR3 covers 16 residues. Trimming pared 4 bases from V and 1 base from J, leaving 16 bases between. CDR1 LNHDA and CDR2 SQIVND come from the germline V gene (reference sequence). The CDR3 nucleotides read TGTGCCAGTAGTAATTACCGGAGAGGAGGCCAAGAGACCCAGTACTTC. As protein: CASSNYRRGGQETQYF.

V is TRBV5-1 and J is TRBJ2-7; D remains unclear. Per the germline V gene, CDR1 is SGHRS and CDR2 is YFSETQ. The V end was cut by 3 bases, the J end by 0 bases, with 10 bases between. This CDR3 has 14 residues. CDR3 DNA sequence: TGCGCCAGCAGCTCCCCGACTTTCTCCTACGAGCAGTACGTC. This gives the protein CASSSPTFSYEQYV.

CDR3 sequence reads: CSVEKLRTGAMDTIYF. The CDR3 bases are TGCAGCGTTGAAAAGTTGCGGACAGGGGCAATGGACACCATATATTTT. The chain links TRBV29-1 to TRBJ1-3; 9 nucleotides line up with TRBD1. With V trimmed by 2 bases and J by 8 bases, 13 bases remained unmatched. The germline gives CDR1 SQVTM, CDR2 ANQGSEA. The length of the CDR3 is 16 residues.

The V gene is TRBV29-1, the J gene TRBJ2-1; TRBD1 aligns across 8 bases. The CDR3 is made up of 13 amino acids. Germline CDR1 reads SQVTM; CDR2 reads ANQGSEA. V lost 5 bases, J lost 5 bases, and 5 bases stayed unmatched. CDR3 nucleotides: TGCAGCGTTAGGACAGGGATCGACAATGAGCAGTTCTTC. Amino acid sequence: CSVRTGIDNEQFF.

The chain links TRBV28 to TRBJ1-2; 10 nucleotides match TRBD1. The trim removed 5 bases at V and 4 bases at J, leaving 7 bases unmatched. The CDR3 has 15 residues. The V gene's germline CDR1 is MDHEN and CDR2 SYDVKM. The chain's CDR3 is CASSPGQGRRYGYTF. In DNA form, the CDR3 reads TGTGCCAGCAGTCCGGGACAGGGGCGACGCTATGGCTACACCTTC.

This sequence joins TRBV4-2 and TRBJ1-4; TRBD1 matches 10 bases. The CDR3 is 19 amino acids. V dropped 0 bases and J dropped 1; count of bases not matched to a gene: 8. Per the germline V gene, CDR1 is LGHNA and CDR2 is YNFKEQ. The CDR3 DNA is TGTGCCAGCAGCCAAGATCACGGGACAGGGGCCCTAACTAATGAAAAACTGTTTTTT. Translated, it gives CASSQDHGTGALTNEKLFF.

This clone appeared once. J is TRBJ1-4 and V is TRBV29-1; 10 bases line up with TRBD1. V was clipped by 7 bases and J by 0 bases; unmatched bases: 8. Germline assignment: CDR1 SQVTM and CDR2 ANQGSEA. The CDR3 sequence is 16 residues long. The CDR3 loop is CSATDRGDATNEKLFF. The CDR3 nucleotides read TGCAGCGCAACGGACAGGGGGGACGCAACTAATGAAAAACTGTTTTTT.

The V call is TRBV7-2, the J call TRBJ1-1; possible D gene TRBD1, 5 bases. Per the germline V gene, CDR1 is SGHTA and CDR2 is FQGNSA. V lost 2 bases and J lost 13, with 20 bases in between. This CDR3 comprises 14 residues. The CDR3 spells CASSLNQWGPTLFF. As DNA, the CDR3 is TGTGCCAGCAGCTTAAATCAATGGGGCCCCACACTTTTCTTT.

This sequence joins TRBV19 and TRBJ1-2; D might be TRBD1 (5 bases). Trimming stripped 1 base from V and 7 bases from J, with 25 bases between. The CDR3 sequence is 18 residues long. Germline CDR1 reads LNHDA; CDR2 reads SQIVND (reference sequence). The CDR3 region has the DNA TGTGCCAGTAGTATAGCATCCAGGGCCAGTATACTTAGGAGTGGCTACACCTTC. Translating it yields CASSIASRASILRSGYTF.

The rearrangement joins TRBV6-6 to TRBJ1-6; possible D gene TRBD1, 6 bases. The CDR3 has 15 amino acids. The germline gives CDR1 MNHNY, CDR2 SVGAGI (reference sequence). Deletions cut 7 bases from V and 5 bases from J, with 15 bases between. The CDR3 protein is CASKEDRSNNSPLHF. Written as DNA, the CDR3 is TGTGCCAGCAAGGAGGACAGAAGCAATAATTCACCCCTCCACTTT.

This chain links TRBV12-3 or TRBV12-4 with TRBJ2-1; D ambiguous. V lost 3 bases and J 8 bases, leaving 8 bases between the germline ends. CDR3 length equals 12 residues. The DNA for the CDR3 is TGTGCCAGCAGTTTCCTAGAGGATGAGCAGTTCTTC. Protein: CASSFLEDEQFF.

The chain is built from TRBV24-1 and TRBJ2-3; D possibly corresponds to TRBD2 (5 bases). In germline, CDR1 is KGHDR, CDR2 SFDVKD. This CDR3 region has 16 residues. V was clipped by 2 bases and J by 3 bases, with 14 bases between them. The CDR3, as DNA: TGTGCCACCAGTGATTCGGGGAAGGGCTTTACAGATACGCAGTATTTT. Translation gives CATSDSGKGFTDTQYF.

The rearrangement uses TRBV5-4 and TRBJ2-3; D not resolved. The V end was cut by 2 bases, the J end by 3 bases, with 7 bases between. CDR1 is SGHNT, CDR2 YYREEE, per germline (reference sequence). The CDR3 is made up of 13 amino acids. For the CDR3, the DNA is TGTGCCAGCAGCTTCATAGAAACAGATACGCAGTATTTT. Its protein product is CASSFIETDTQYF.

The rearrangement joins TRBV18 to TRBJ1-1; D call uncertain. This CDR3 is built from 13 residues. Trimming removed 3 bases at V and 4 bases at J, with 9 bases between. Germline lookup yields CDR1 KGHSH and CDR2 LQKENI. CDR3 sequence: CASSPRGSTEAFF. Here the CDR3 DNA reads TGTGCCAGCTCACCCCGAGGGTCCACTGAAGCTTTCTTT.

This chain joins TRBV6-6 and TRBJ2-2; possibly TRBD2 for D (5 bases). Germline CDR1 reads MNHNY; CDR2 reads SVGAGI (reference sequence). This CDR3 contains 15 residues. V was trimmed by 6 bases and J by 7 bases, leaving 18 bases between them. The CDR3 sequence: CASRTYRPAGGELFF. In DNA, the CDR3 is TGTGCCAGCAGGACTTACCGACCTGCGGGCGGGGAGCTGTTTTTT.

This clone was observed a single time. V gene TRBV7-2 combines with J gene TRBJ2-1, with 7 bases fitting TRBD2. CDR1 and CDR2 from the germline V gene are SGHTA and FQGNSA. The trim removed 6 bases at V and 7 bases at J, leaving 9 bases unmatched. CDR3 length: 14 amino acids. CDR3 sequence reads: CASRRGREWNEQFF. Here the CDR3 DNA reads TGTGCCAGCAGACGAGGGAGGGAGTGGAATGAGCAGTTCTTC.

The genes are TRBV10-3 and TRBJ1-2; no definite D call. V shed 4 bases and J shed 4 bases, with 10 bases lying between them. In germline, CDR1 is ENHRY, CDR2 SYGVKD. The CDR3 length is 13 residues. For the CDR3, the DNA is TGTGCCATCAGTGCTGGTATCGGCTATGGCTACACCTTC. Translating it yields CAISAGIGYGYTF.

This chain links TRBV6-6 with TRBJ1-1, with D possibly matching TRBD1 (5 bases). The CDR3 runs 14 residues. From germline, CDR1 is MNHNY and CDR2 SVGAGI (reference sequence). Trimming stripped 2 bases from V and 1 base from J, with 8 bases between. As DNA, the CDR3 is TGTGCCAGCAGTTACAGGCAGGGGAACACTGAAGCTTTCTTT. Encoded protein: CASSYRQGNTEAFF.

In this sample, this clone turned up once. The J gene is TRBJ1-1, the V gene TRBV30, with TRBD1 matching 8 bases. This CDR3 is built from 15 residues. V trimming: 2 bases; J trimming: 5 bases; junction bases outside the gene matches: 10. Looked up from germline, CDR1 is GTSNPN and CDR2 is SVGIG (reference sequence). CDR3 in amino acids: CAWSTTGQGGTEAFF. CDR3 DNA sequence: TGTGCCTGGAGTACGACCGGACAGGGAGGGACTGAAGCTTTCTTT. Drawing the rest from reference TRBV30 and TRBJ1-1, the complete variable domain is SQTIHQWPATLVQPVGSPLSLECTVEGTSNPNLYWYRQAAGRGLQLLFYSVGIGQISSEVPQNLSASRPQDRQFILSSKKLLLSDSGFYLCAWSTTGQGGTEAFFGQGTRLTVV.

V usage is TRBV25-1 and J usage is TRBJ2-2; 7 nucleotides match TRBD2. The CDR3 runs 17 residues. Losses at the gene ends were 9 bases for V and 1 base for J; bases not matched to a gene: 14. Germline V lookup: CDR1 MGHDK, CDR2 SYGVNS. The DNA of the CDR3 is TGTGCCAGTAGTTTCTCCCTCCAGCGGGAGAACACCGGGGAGCTGTTTTTT. The encoded protein is CASSFSLQRENTGELFF. The full variable domain, with the rest looked up from reference TRBV25-1 and TRBJ2-2, is EADIYQTPRYLVIGTGKKITLECSQTMGHDKMYWYQQDPGMELHLIHYSYGVNSTEKGDLSSESTVSRIRTEHFPLTLESARPSHTSQYLCASSFSLQRENTGELFFGEGSRLTVL.

This clone occurred a few times. The gene calls are TRBV19 and TRBJ1-3, with 7 bases lining up with TRBD1. Germline assignment: CDR1 LNHDA and CDR2 SQIVND (reference sequence). J lost 1 base, V lost 0 bases, and 6 bases had no gene match. This CDR3 region has 17 residues. The CDR3 spells CASSIDRTGLSGNTIYF. CDR3 in DNA: TGTGCCAGTAGTATAGATCGGACAGGCCTATCTGGAAACACCATATATTTT.

This clone was seen a single time. The chain carries TRBV5-4 and TRBJ2-1; 9 positions agree with TRBD1. CDR1 and CDR2 from the germline V gene are SGHNT and YYREEE (reference sequence). The V gene end was trimmed by 3 bases and the J gene end by 1 base; junction bases not matched to a gene: 2. The CDR3 contains 15 residues. CDR3 sequence reads: CASSSGQGSYNEQFF. CDR3 coding DNA: TGTGCCAGCAGCTCCGGACAGGGGTCCTACAATGAGCAGTTCTTC.

V is TRBV24-1 and J is TRBJ2-5; a possible D gene is TRBD2 (5 bases). The CDR3 runs 13 residues. V was shortened by 4 bases and J by 6 bases, with 11 bases between the two germline ends. The germline V gene has CDR1 KGHDR and CDR2 SFDVKD. CDR3 DNA sequence: TGTGCCACCAGTGAATCGGGGATTAAGACCCAGTACTTC. Its translation: CATSESGIKTQYF.

The rearrangement uses TRBV7-9 and TRBJ1-5, with D possibly TRBD1 on 5 matching bases. V lost 6 bases and J 4 bases, leaving 13 bases between the germline ends. Germline V gene data show CDR1 as SEHNR and CDR2 as FQNEAQ (reference sequence). The CDR3 extends over 14 amino acids. The CDR3 sequence: CASSPDSENQPQHF. CDR3 in DNA: TGTGCCAGCAGTCCCGACAGCGAAAATCAGCCCCAGCATTTT.